The 5 T cell receptor beta chains below all came from one sample that was sequenced in a study of blood T cell repertoires in COVID-19. Clones were read by immunoSEQ multiplex PCR, and TCRdb kept only the in-frame ones, dropping some. The sample lists roughly 85,000 clones; under 85% were seen once. Input material: peripheral blood. The receptors stem from a human donor in a cohort sampled during active COVID-19.

This chain uses TRBV11-2 with TRBJ2-5; D is undetermined. The germline V gene encodes CDR1 SGHAT and CDR2 FQNNGV. This CDR3 is 14 amino acids long. Between the trimmed V and J ends, which lost 5 bases and 0 bases, there was a span of 10 bases. CDR3 residues: CASSKVEYQETQYF. DNA of the CDR3: TGTGCCAGCAGCAAAGTTGAGTACCAAGAGACCCAGTACTTC.

This clone was observed a single time. The V call is TRBV11-2, the J call TRBJ2-7, with TRBD2 matching 12 bases. CDR3 length: 17 residues. The junction had 10 bases not matched to a gene; V was cut back by 7 bases and J by 0 bases. Germline CDR1 is SGHAT and CDR2 is FQNNGV. The CDR3 here is CASTSTSGGLSSYEQYF. The CDR3 DNA reads TGTGCCAGCACCTCGACTAGCGGGGGCCTTAGCTCCTACGAGCAGTACTTC.

This chain links TRBV28 with TRBJ2-4; 9 bases are shared with TRBD1. With V trimmed by 1 base and J by 4 bases, 5 bases remained unmatched. The CDR3 contains 16 residues. Germline CDR1 is MDHEN and CDR2 is SYDVKM. CDR3 residues: CASSLLMTGGKNIQYF. The CDR3 coding sequence is TGTGCCAGCAGTTTATTGATGACAGGGGGGAAAAACATTCAGTACTTC.

The chain combines TRBV10-2 with TRBJ1-1, with 7 positions matching TRBD1. The CDR3 runs to 13 residues. The V gene end was trimmed by 6 bases and the J gene end by 1 base; junction bases not matched to a gene: 2. Germline-derived CDR1 and CDR2 are WSHSY and SAAADI. The CDR3 protein is CASRGQTNTEAFF. CDR3 sequence (DNA): TGCGCCAGCAGGGGACAGACGAACACTGAAGCTTTCTTT.

The V gene is TRBV10-3, the J gene TRBJ1-6; D remains unclear. The V and J ends lost 3 bases and 0 bases respectively, with 6 bases between them. CDR1 is ENHRY, CDR2 SYGVKD, per germline. The CDR3 consists of 15 residues. CDR3 sequence: CAISDRSSYNSPLHF. The CDR3 coding sequence is TGTGCCATCAGTGATAGGAGCTCCTATAATTCACCCCTCCACTTT.